This T cell receptor beta chain was documented in a study of post-analysis software for immune sequencing data (dated by TCRdb to 2014 to 2015). Broadly, across the study: Recorded disease courses included relapsing-remitting, secondary progressive and progressive-relapsing multiple sclerosis, with some patients lacking subtype annotation. The multiple sclerosis patient repertoires were compared with about a dozen previously published healthy control repertoires from donors aged about 6 to 26 years. A subset of samples was prepared in parallel using single-end sample barcoding, then pooled and co-amplified after Illumina adapter ligation. Paper-wide results and their limitations: Significantly higher frequencies in patients than in controls were found for roughly 5 TRBV segments, including TRBV5-6, TRBV5-1 and TRBV20-1. Direct clustering with F measure showed strong co-clustering of samples prepared in the same batch, prompting a batch-effect correction. The control group was slightly older than the multiple sclerosis patient group. Multiple sclerosis patients had significantly lower normalized Chao1 diversity than controls, a result that suggests substantial peripheral T-cell clonal expansion.

The germline V gene specifies MGHRA as CDR1 and YSYEKL as CDR2. Measured from the cysteine to the phenylalanine, the CDR3 is 16 residues long. Left in the record is the CDR3 DNA by itself, 48 bases read in frame from the first base. V and J lose 0 bases and 8 bases, and a span of 16 bases separates them. As for this clonotype: Its binding antigen is unknown. Base qualities are missing; no much larger clone stands one base away.

TCR beta repertoires were profiled from peripheral blood of under 15 young patients with multiple sclerosis to demonstrate the VDJtools post-analysis software. Multiple sclerosis patients were children and adolescents aged roughly 6 to 15 years. The receptor library was made with PCR. Sequenced using an Illumina HiSeq 2500. To reduce PCR and sequencing biases, unique molecular identifiers were incorporated into the TCR beta cDNA libraries. About 500,000 cDNA molecules were obtained for every 1 to 10 million input T cells, so each molecule roughly corresponded to one T cell. The patient libraries were prepared and sequenced using the same protocol as the earlier healthy control dataset. Within a given batch, samples were prepared together, multiplexed and sequenced on the same HiSeq lane. The authors' pipeline ran thus. Raw barcoded reads were processed with MIGEC, and single-read molecular identifier groups were discarded before consensus assembly and CDR3 extraction. Clonotype tables were post-analysed with VDJtools, and diversity was normalized by down-sampling all datasets to the smallest sample size. In repertoire overlap clustering, CDR3 amino acid sequences, but not nucleotide sequences, were matched to correct batch-related cross-sample contamination. TCRdb reanalyzed the raw reads on its own, using fastp at Q25 for trimming and MiXCR for clone calling, and kept in-frame beta chains. Identical CDR3 proteins give one entry, which carries the most common genes and DNA. Clone size and V and J calls follow TCRdb, not the original study. In this sample the table shows approximately 770,000 distinct CDR3 sequences, about half of which occur a single time. The top ten hold roughly 5.2% of the sample.

The specimen was blood. The rearrangement combines TRBV4-1 with TRBJ1-4; TRBD1 might be the D gene, on 5 matching bases. This clonotype was sampled from a girl aged 10 to 17 with multiple sclerosis. The CDR3 in this case is CASSQEGGGGREKLFF. The sequenced DNA is TGCGCCAGCAGCCAAGAGGGGGGGGGAGGTCGGGAAAAACTGTTTTTT.